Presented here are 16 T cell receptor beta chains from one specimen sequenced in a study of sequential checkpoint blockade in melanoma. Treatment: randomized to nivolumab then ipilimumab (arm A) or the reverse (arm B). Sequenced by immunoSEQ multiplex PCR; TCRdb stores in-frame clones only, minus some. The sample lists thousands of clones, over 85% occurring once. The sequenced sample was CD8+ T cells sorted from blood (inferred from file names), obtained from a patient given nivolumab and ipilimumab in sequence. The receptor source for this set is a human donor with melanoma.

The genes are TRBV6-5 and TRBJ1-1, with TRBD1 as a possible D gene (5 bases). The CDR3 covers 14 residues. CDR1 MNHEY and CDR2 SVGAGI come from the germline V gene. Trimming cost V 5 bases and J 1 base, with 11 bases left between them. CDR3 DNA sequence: TGTGCCAGCAGTATACAGGTTAGGAACACTGAAGCTTTCTTT. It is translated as CASSIQVRNTEAFF.

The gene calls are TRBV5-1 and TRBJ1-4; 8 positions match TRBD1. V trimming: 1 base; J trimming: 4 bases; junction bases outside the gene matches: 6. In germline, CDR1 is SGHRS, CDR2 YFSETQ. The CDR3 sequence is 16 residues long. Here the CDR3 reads CASSLYGTGVNEKLFF. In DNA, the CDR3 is TGCGCCAGCAGCTTGTATGGGACAGGAGTTAATGAAAAACTGTTTTTT. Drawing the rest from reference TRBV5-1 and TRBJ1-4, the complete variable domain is KAGVTQTPRYLIKTRGQQVTLSCSPISGHRSVSWYQQTPGQGLQFLFEYFSETQRNKGNFPGRFSGRQFSNSRSEMNVSTLELGDSALYLCASSLYGTGVNEKLFFGSGTQLSVL.

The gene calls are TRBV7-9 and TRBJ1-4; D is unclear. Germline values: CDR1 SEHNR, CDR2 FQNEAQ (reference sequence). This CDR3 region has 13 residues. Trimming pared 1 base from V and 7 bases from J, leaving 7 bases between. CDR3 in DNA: TGTGCCAGCAGCTTAGTGGGGAGTGAAAAACTGTTTTTT. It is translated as CASSLVGSEKLFF.

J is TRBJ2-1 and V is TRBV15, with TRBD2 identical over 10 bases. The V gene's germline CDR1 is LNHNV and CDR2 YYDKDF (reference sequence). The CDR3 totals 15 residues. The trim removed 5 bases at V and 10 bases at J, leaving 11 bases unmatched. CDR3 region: CATSPGLAISIEQFF. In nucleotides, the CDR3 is TGTGCCACCAGCCCGGGACTAGCGATTTCGATCGAGCAGTTCTTC.

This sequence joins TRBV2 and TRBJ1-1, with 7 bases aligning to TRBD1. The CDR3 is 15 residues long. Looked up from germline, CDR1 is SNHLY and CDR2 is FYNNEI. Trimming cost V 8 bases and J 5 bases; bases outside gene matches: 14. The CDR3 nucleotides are TGTGCCAGCGTTGAAGTTGCAGGGGGGTCTACTGAAGCTTTCTTT. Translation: CASVEVAGGSTEAFF. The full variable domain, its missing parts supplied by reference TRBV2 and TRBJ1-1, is EPEVTQTPSHQVTQMGQEVILRCVPISNHLYFYWYRQILGQKVEFLVSFYNNEISEKSEIFDDQFSVERPDGSNFTLKIRSTKLEDSAMYFCASVEVAGGSTEAFFGQGTRLTVV.

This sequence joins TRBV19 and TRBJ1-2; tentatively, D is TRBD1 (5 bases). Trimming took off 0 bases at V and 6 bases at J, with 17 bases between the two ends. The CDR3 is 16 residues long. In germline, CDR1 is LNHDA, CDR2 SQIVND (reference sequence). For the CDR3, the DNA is TGTGCCAGTAGTATAGATTCGGAGGGCAGGGCGAATGGCTACACCTTC. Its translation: CASSIDSEGRANGYTF. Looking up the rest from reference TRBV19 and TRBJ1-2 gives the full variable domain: DGGITQSPKYLFRKEGQNVTLSCEQNLNHDAMYWYRQDPGQGLRLIYYSQIVNDFQKGDIAEGYSVSREKKESFPLTVTSAQKNPTAFYLCASSIDSEGRANGYTFGSGTRLTVV.

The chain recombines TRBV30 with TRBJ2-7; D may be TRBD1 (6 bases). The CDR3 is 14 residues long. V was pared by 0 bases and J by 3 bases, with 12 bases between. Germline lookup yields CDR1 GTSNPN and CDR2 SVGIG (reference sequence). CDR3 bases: TGTGCCTGGAGTGTTGGGGGCGCAGGCTACGAGCAGTACTTC. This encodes CAWSVGGAGYEQYF.

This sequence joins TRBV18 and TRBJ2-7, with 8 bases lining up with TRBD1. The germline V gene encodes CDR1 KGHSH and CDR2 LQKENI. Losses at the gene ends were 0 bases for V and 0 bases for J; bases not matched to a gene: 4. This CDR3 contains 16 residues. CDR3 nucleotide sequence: TGTGCCAGCTCACCACCGCAGGGGGCGGTCTCCTACGAGCAGTACTTC. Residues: CASSPPQGAVSYEQYF.

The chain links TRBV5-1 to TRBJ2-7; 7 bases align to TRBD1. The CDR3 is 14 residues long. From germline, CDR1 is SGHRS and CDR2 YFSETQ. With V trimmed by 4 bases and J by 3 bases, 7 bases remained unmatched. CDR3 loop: CASSISTGRYEQYV. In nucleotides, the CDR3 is TGCGCCAGCAGCATATCGACAGGGCGCTACGAGCAGTACGTC.

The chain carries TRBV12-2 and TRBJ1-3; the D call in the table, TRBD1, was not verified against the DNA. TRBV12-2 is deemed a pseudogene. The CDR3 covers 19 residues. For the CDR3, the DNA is TGTGCAAGTCGGCCCACCAATCGGGACACAATTAGCTCTGGAAACACCATATATTTT. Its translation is CASRPTNRDTISSGNTIYF.

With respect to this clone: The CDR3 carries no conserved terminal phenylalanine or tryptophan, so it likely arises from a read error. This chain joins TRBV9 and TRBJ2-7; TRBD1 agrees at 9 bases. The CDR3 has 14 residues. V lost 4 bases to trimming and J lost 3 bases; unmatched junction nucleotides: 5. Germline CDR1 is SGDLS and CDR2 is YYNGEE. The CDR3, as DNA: TGTGCCAGCAGCACGGGACAGGGTCTCTACGAGCAGTACCTC. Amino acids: CASSTGQGLYEQYL.

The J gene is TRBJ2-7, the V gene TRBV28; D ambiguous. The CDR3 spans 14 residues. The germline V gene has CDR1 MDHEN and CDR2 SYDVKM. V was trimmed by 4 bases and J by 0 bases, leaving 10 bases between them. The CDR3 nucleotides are TGTGCCAGCAGTTCCGTAGGAGACTCCTACGAGCAGTACTTC. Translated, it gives CASSSVGDSYEQYF.

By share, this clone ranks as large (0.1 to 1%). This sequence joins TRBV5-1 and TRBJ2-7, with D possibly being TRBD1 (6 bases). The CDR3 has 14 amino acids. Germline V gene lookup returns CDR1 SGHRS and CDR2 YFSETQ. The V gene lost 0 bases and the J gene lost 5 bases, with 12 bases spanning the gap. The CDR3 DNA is TGCGCCAGCAGCTTGGAAACAGGGTCGGACGAGCAGTACTTC. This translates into CASSLETGSDEQYF.

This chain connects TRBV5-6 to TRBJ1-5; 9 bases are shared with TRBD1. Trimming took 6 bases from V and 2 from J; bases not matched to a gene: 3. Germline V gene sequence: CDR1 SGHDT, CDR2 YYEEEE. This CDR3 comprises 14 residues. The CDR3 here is CASNTGGGNQPQHF. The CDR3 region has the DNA TGTGCCAGCAACACAGGGGGCGGCAATCAGCCCCAGCATTTT.

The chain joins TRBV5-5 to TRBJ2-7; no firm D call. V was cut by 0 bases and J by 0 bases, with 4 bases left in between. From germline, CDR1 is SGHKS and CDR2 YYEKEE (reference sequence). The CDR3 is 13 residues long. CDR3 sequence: CASSLVSSYEQYF. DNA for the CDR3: TGTGCCAGCAGCTTGGTGAGCTCCTACGAGCAGTACTTC.

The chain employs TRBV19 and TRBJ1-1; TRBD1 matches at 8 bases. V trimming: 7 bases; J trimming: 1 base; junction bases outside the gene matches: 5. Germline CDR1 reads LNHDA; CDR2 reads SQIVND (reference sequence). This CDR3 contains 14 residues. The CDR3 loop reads CASTQGAPNTEAFF. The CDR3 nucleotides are TGTGCCAGTACTCAGGGGGCACCGAACACTGAAGCTTTCTTT.